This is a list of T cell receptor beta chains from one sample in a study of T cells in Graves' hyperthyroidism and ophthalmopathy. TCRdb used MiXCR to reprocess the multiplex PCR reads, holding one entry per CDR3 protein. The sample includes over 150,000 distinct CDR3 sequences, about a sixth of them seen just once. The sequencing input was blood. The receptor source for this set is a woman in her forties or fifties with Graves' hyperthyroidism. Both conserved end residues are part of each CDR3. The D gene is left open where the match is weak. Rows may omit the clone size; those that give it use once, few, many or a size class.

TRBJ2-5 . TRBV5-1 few TGCGCCAGCAGCTTGGCCGGGGAGGGGGCATGGGAGACCCAGTACTTC CASSLAGEGAWETQYF
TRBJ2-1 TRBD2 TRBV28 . TGTGCCACCTACGGGACTAGCGCTTACAGTGAGCAGTTCTTC CATYGTSAYSEQFF
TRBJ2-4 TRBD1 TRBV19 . TGTGCCAGTAGTATAGGGGACAGGATCTTGGCCAAAAACATTCAGTACTTC CASSIGDRILAKNIQYF
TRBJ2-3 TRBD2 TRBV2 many TGTGCCAGCAGCGTAGCGGGAATGCGCACAGATACGCAGTATTTT CASSVAGMRTDTQYF
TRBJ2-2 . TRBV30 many TGTGCCTGGTTTACAGGACACACACCTAACACCGGGGAGCTGTTTTTT CAWFTGHTPNTGELFF
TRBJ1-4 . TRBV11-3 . TGTGCCAGCAGCCCCGATGGGGGAGCACCTGAAAAACTGTTTTTT CASSPDGGAPEKLFF
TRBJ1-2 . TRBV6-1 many TGTGCCAGCAGTCCTTACGGGGACCAAGCTGGCTACACCTTC CASSPYGDQAGYTF
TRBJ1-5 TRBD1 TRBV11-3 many TGTGCCAGCAGCTTGACAGGGATCAATCAGCCCCAGCATTTT CASSLTGINQPQHF
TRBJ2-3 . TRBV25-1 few TGTGCCAGCAGTGAATGGGACGGGAGCACAGATACGCAGTATTTT CASSEWDGSTDTQYF
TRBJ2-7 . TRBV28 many TGTGCCACATACGGGACGGAGGTAACCCAGCAGTACTTC CATYGTEVTQQYF
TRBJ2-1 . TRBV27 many TGTGCCAGCAGCGGGGAATTGTACAATGAGCAGTTCTTC CASSGELYNEQFF
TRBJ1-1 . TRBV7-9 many TGTGCCAGCAACTTAGCCGGCGGTGCGTATCAAGCTTTCTTT CASNLAGGAYQAFF
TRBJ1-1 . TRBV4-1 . TGCGCCAGCAGCCAAGATTATCTCTTCCTGAACACTGAAGCTTTCTTT CASSQDYLFLNTEAFF
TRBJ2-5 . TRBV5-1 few TGCGCCAGCAGCCCGGGTAGAGGGACTGGGGAGACCCAGTACTTC CASSPGRGTGETQYF
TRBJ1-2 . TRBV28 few TGTGCCAGCAGTTTAGTAGGGGCTGGCTATGGCTACACCTTC CASSLVGAGYGYTF
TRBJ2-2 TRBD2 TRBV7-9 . TGTGCCAGCACCACGCTAGCGGGAGGGACCGGGGAGCTGTTTTTT CASTTLAGGTGELFF
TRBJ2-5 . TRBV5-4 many TGTGCCAGCAGCTATGGACATCCTCAAGAGACCCAGTACTTC CASSYGHPQETQYF
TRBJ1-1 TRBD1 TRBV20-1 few TGCAGTGCTATATCCGGGACAGGGAACACTGAAGCTTTCTTT CSAISGTGNTEAFF
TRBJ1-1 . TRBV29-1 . TGCAGCGTTGTTGAGTCGCCGAACACTGAAGCTTTCTTT CSVVESPNTEAFF
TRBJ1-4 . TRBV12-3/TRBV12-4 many TGTGCCAGCAGCCGCAGAGGAAAACTGTTTTTT CASSRRGKLFF
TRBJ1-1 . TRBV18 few TGTGCCAGCTCCCCACGGGTGGACACTGAAGCTTTCTTT CASSPRVDTEAFF
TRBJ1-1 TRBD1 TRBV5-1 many TGCGCCAGCAGCTACACAGGGGCCAACACTGAAGCTTTCTTT CASSYTGANTEAFF
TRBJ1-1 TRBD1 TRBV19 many TGTGCCAGTAGTAACGGACAGGGCTTGGTATTGGCTTTCTTT CASSNGQGLVLAFF
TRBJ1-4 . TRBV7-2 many TGTGCCAGCAGCCCAGGTCTGTCAACTAATGAAAAACTGTTTTTT CASSPGLSTNEKLFF
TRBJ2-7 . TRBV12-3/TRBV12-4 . TGTGCCAGCAGTTTGGTACTCGCCCGGCTGGGTTACGAGCAGTACTTC CASSLVLARLGYEQYF
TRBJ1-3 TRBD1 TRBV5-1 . TGCGCCAGCAGCCCGGGGACAGGGAGCTCTGGAAACACCATATATTTT CASSPGTGSSGNTIYF
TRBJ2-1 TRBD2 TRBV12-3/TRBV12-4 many TGTGCCAGCAGTTTATTAGTTGGACTAGCGGGAGTGGATGAGCAGTTCTTC CASSLLVGLAGVDEQFF
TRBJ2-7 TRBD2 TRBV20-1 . TGCAGTGCTAGAGCGGGACTAGCGGGAGGGCCCAGGCGCTACGAGCAGTACTTC CSARAGLAGGPRRYEQYF
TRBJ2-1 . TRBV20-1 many TGCAGTGCTAGACGGGGGACCGTATCTGCGGGGAGGAACAATGAGCAGTTCTTC CSARRGTVSAGRNNEQFF
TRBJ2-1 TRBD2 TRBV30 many TGTGCCTGGAGTACCCGCGGGAGATCCAATGAGCAGTTCTTC CAWSTRGRSNEQFF
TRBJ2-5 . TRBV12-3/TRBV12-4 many TGTGCCAGCAGACCAGTCACAGGGCCCACAGAGACCCAGTACTTC CASRPVTGPTETQYF
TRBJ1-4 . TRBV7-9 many TGTGCCAGCAGCCCCGGACGGGCAACTAATGAAAAACTGTTTTTT CASSPGRATNEKLFF
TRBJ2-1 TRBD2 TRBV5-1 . TGCGCCAGCAGCCTACCGGCGGCTAGCGGGAGCGATGAGCAGTTCTTC CASSLPAASGSDEQFF
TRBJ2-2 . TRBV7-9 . TGTGCCAGCAGCTCATCCACCAACGGGGAGCTGTTTTTT CASSSSTNGELFF